This is a list of T cell receptor beta chains from one sample in a study of blood T cell repertoires in COVID-19. The repertoire was sequenced with immunoSEQ multiplex PCR; TCRdb's copy has only in-frame clones and lacks some. The sample lists roughly 340,000 clones, more than 70% occurring once. Sequencing was performed on PBMCs or T cells enriched from blood (not recorded which). The receptors come from a man aged 40-50 years in a cohort exposed to, infected with or recovered from COVID-19 (not recorded which). Both conserved end residues are part of each CDR3. The order of the fields is J gene, V gene, clone size, D gene, CDR3 protein, CDR3 DNA. D genes are given only for firm matches. A clone size is listed for some rows: how often the clone was seen (once, few, many), or a class if it is expanded.

J gene: TRBJ2-1; V gene: TRBV28; clone size: once; D gene: TRBD2; CDR3 protein: CASSLGTSGRFSYNEQFF; CDR3 DNA: TGTGCCAGCAGTTTAGGGACTAGCGGTAGATTTTCCTACAATGAGCAGTTCTTC
J gene: TRBJ2-7; V gene: TRBV15; clone size: many; D gene: TRBD2; CDR3 protein: CATSRETPRLAGIYEQYF; CDR3 DNA: TGTGCCACCAGCAGAGAAACCCCCAGACTAGCGGGAATCTACGAGCAGTACTTC
J gene: TRBJ2-5; V gene: TRBV3-1/TRBV3-2; clone size: .; D gene: TRBD2; CDR3 protein: CASSQISRLAGGLGTQYF; CDR3 DNA: TGTGCCAGCAGCCAAATATCTCGACTAGCGGGAGGCTTAGGGACCCAGTACTTC
J gene: TRBJ1-2; V gene: TRBV28; clone size: .; D gene: TRBD1; CDR3 protein: CASRYTGGRGYTF; CDR3 DNA: TGTGCCAGCAGATATACAGGGGGCAGAGGCTACACCTTC
J gene: TRBJ1-2; V gene: TRBV27; clone size: .; D gene: .; CDR3 protein: CASSSSANYGYTF; CDR3 DNA: TGTGCCAGCAGCTCTAGTGCCAACTATGGCTACACCTTC
J gene: TRBJ1-1; V gene: TRBV27; clone size: .; D gene: TRBD1; CDR3 protein: CASSRQGSTEAFF; CDR3 DNA: TGTGCCAGCAGTCGACAGGGTAGCACTGAAGCTTTCTTT
J gene: TRBJ2-1; V gene: TRBV27; clone size: few; D gene: TRBD2; CDR3 protein: CASSARVGTRNEQFF; CDR3 DNA: TGTGCCAGCAGTGCCAGGGTGGGGACTAGGAATGAGCAGTTCTTC
J gene: TRBJ2-5; V gene: TRBV7-9; clone size: .; D gene: TRBD2; CDR3 protein: CASSSGNTPQETQYF; CDR3 DNA: TGTGCCAGCAGCAGCGGGAACACACCCCAAGAGACCCAGTACTTC
J gene: TRBJ2-7; V gene: TRBV6-5; clone size: .; D gene: TRBD2; CDR3 protein: CASSSPGLVYEQYF; CDR3 DNA: TGTGCCAGCAGTTCCCCCGGACTAGTCTACGAGCAGTACTTC
J gene: TRBJ2-1; V gene: TRBV29-1; clone size: .; D gene: TRBD2; CDR3 protein: CSVDPAGGPIHNEQFF; CDR3 DNA: TGCAGCGTTGACCCCGCGGGAGGGCCCATCCATAATGAGCAGTTCTTC
J gene: TRBJ1-6; V gene: TRBV27; clone size: once; D gene: TRBD1; CDR3 protein: CASSPGTGYSGGNSPLHF; CDR3 DNA: TGTGCCAGCAGCCCCGGGACAGGGTACAGTGGGGGTAATTCACCCCTCCACTTT
J gene: TRBJ2-7; V gene: TRBV11-2; clone size: .; D gene: .; CDR3 protein: CASSRQGSSYEQYF; CDR3 DNA: TGTGCCAGCAGCCGCCAGGGGAGCTCCTACGAGCAGTACTTC
J gene: TRBJ1-1; V gene: TRBV7-9; clone size: .; D gene: .; CDR3 protein: CASSSQGLGTEAFF; CDR3 DNA: TGTGCCAGCAGCTCACAGGGTCTTGGGACTGAAGCTTTCTTT
J gene: TRBJ2-7; V gene: TRBV3-1/TRBV3-2; clone size: .; D gene: TRBD2; CDR3 protein: CASSPGLADSYEQYF; CDR3 DNA: TGTGCCAGCAGCCCCGGACTAGCGGACTCCTACGAGCAGTACTTC
J gene: TRBJ1-4; V gene: TRBV12-5; clone size: .; D gene: .; CDR3 protein: CASAFGRTTNEKLFF; CDR3 DNA: TGTGCTAGTGCCTTCGGGAGAACAACTAATGAAAAACTGTTTTTT
J gene: TRBJ2-1; V gene: TRBV30; clone size: .; D gene: .; CDR3 protein: CAWSKGLGSYNEQFF; CDR3 DNA: TGTGCCTGGAGCAAGGGGTTGGGATCCTACAATGAGCAGTTCTTC
J gene: TRBJ2-5; V gene: TRBV30; clone size: .; D gene: .; CDR3 protein: CAWSRRDSTAQYF; CDR3 DNA: TGTGCCTGGAGTCGACGGGACTCCACGGCCCAGTACTTC
J gene: TRBJ1-2; V gene: TRBV5-6; clone size: few; D gene: .; CDR3 protein: CASSFQGKGYGYTF; CDR3 DNA: TGTGCCAGCAGCTTCCAGGGCAAGGGCTATGGCTACACCTTC
J gene: TRBJ2-7; V gene: TRBV7-8; clone size: .; D gene: .; CDR3 protein: CASSETSSYYEQYF; CDR3 DNA: TGTGCCAGCAGCGAAACTAGTTCTTACTACGAGCAGTACTTC
J gene: TRBJ2-3; V gene: TRBV4-1; clone size: .; D gene: TRBD2; CDR3 protein: CASSQLITSGGTDTQYF; CDR3 DNA: TGCGCCAGCAGCCAACTTATCACTAGCGGGGGCACAGATACGCAGTATTTT
J gene: TRBJ2-1; V gene: TRBV9; clone size: .; D gene: TRBD2; CDR3 protein: CASSVGGLAGTYNEQFF; CDR3 DNA: TGTGCCAGCAGCGTAGGAGGCCTAGCGGGAACCTACAATGAGCAGTTCTTC
J gene: TRBJ2-7; V gene: TRBV27; clone size: .; D gene: TRBD1; CDR3 protein: CASSLDRGAAYEQYF; CDR3 DNA: TGTGCCAGCAGTTTAGACAGGGGCGCGGCGTACGAGCAGTACTTC
J gene: TRBJ2-5; V gene: TRBV2; clone size: .; D gene: TRBD1; CDR3 protein: CARGQGWGTQYF; CDR3 DNA: TGTGCCAGGGGACAGGGATGGGGGACCCAGTACTTC
J gene: TRBJ1-6; V gene: TRBV7-8; clone size: .; D gene: .; CDR3 protein: CASSLVQQNSPLHF; CDR3 DNA: TGTGCCAGCAGCTTAGTACAGCAGAATTCACCCCTCCACTTT
J gene: TRBJ1-1; V gene: TRBV7-9; clone size: .; D gene: .; CDR3 protein: CASSLEVPRVAFF; CDR3 DNA: TGTGCCAGCAGCTTAGAAGTCCCCCGGGTGGCTTTCTTT
J gene: TRBJ1-5; V gene: TRBV6-5; clone size: .; D gene: TRBD1; CDR3 protein: CASSHTDRANQPQHF; CDR3 DNA: TGTGCCAGCAGCCACACGGACAGGGCTAATCAGCCCCAGCATTTT
J gene: TRBJ1-1; V gene: TRBV9; clone size: .; D gene: .; CDR3 protein: CASSVDRRSEAFF; CDR3 DNA: TGTGCCAGCAGCGTAGATCGGCGGAGTGAAGCTTTCTTT
J gene: TRBJ2-7; V gene: TRBV5-6; clone size: .; D gene: TRBD2; CDR3 protein: CASSRPGGGRFSEQYF; CDR3 DNA: TGTGCCAGCAGCCGACCCGGGGGGGGGCGCTTCTCAGAGCAGTACTTC
J gene: TRBJ1-3; V gene: TRBV18; clone size: .; D gene: .; CDR3 protein: CASSPTDDSGNTIYF; CDR3 DNA: TGTGCCAGCTCACCAACAGACGACTCTGGAAACACCATATATTTT
J gene: TRBJ2-7; V gene: TRBV27; clone size: .; D gene: TRBD1; CDR3 protein: CASSEGDSPYEQYF; CDR3 DNA: TGTGCCAGCAGTGAAGGGGACAGCCCCTACGAGCAGTACTTC
J gene: TRBJ1-5; V gene: TRBV24-1; clone size: .; D gene: .; CDR3 protein: CATSDHRSGNQPQHF; CDR3 DNA: TGTGCCACCAGTGATCACAGGTCAGGCAATCAGCCCCAGCATTTT
J gene: TRBJ2-2; V gene: TRBV5-1; clone size: .; D gene: TRBD2; CDR3 protein: CASSFGRESTGELFF; CDR3 DNA: TGCGCCAGCAGCTTCGGGCGGGAGAGCACCGGGGAGCTGTTTTTT
J gene: TRBJ1-3; V gene: TRBV18; clone size: .; D gene: .; CDR3 protein: CASSPGRNSGNTIYF; CDR3 DNA: TGTGCCAGCTCACCAGGCCGAAACTCTGGAAACACCATATATTTT
J gene: TRBJ2-2; V gene: TRBV7-6; clone size: .; D gene: .; CDR3 protein: CASSSRESGELFF; CDR3 DNA: TGTGCCAGCAGCTCCCGGGAATCCGGGGAGCTGTTTTTT
J gene: TRBJ2-1; V gene: TRBV6-5; clone size: .; D gene: TRBD2; CDR3 protein: CASSSTSGPYNEQFF; CDR3 DNA: TGTGCCAGCAGTTCGACTAGCGGACCCTACAATGAGCAGTTCTTC
J gene: TRBJ1-2; V gene: TRBV3-1/TRBV3-2; clone size: .; D gene: .; CDR3 protein: CASRPQDAYGYTF; CDR3 DNA: TGTGCCAGCAGGCCACAGGATGCCTATGGCTACACCTTC
J gene: TRBJ2-3; V gene: TRBV9; clone size: .; D gene: .; CDR3 protein: CASSVSGAITDTQYF; CDR3 DNA: TGTGCCAGCAGCGTTTCCGGAGCAATCACAGATACGCAGTATTTT
J gene: TRBJ1-1; V gene: TRBV3-1/TRBV3-2; clone size: .; D gene: TRBD1; CDR3 protein: CASSQTGGSRTEAFF; CDR3 DNA: TGTGCCAGCAGCCAAACAGGGGGCTCACGCACTGAAGCTTTCTTT
J gene: TRBJ2-5; V gene: TRBV19; clone size: .; D gene: TRBD2; CDR3 protein: CASSNTGGNGETQYF; CDR3 DNA: TGTGCCAGTAGTAACACGGGAGGGAATGGAGAGACCCAGTACTTC
J gene: TRBJ1-6; V gene: TRBV12-5; clone size: .; D gene: TRBD1; CDR3 protein: CASGPPGQGSPLHF; CDR3 DNA: TGTGCTAGTGGTCCCCCGGGACAGGGGTCACCCCTCCACTTT
J gene: TRBJ1-4; V gene: TRBV9; clone size: .; D gene: .; CDR3 protein: CASSVEGSRNEKLFF; CDR3 DNA: TGTGCCAGCAGCGTAGAGGGGTCCCGAAATGAAAAACTGTTTTTT
J gene: TRBJ2-2; V gene: TRBV5-1; clone size: .; D gene: .; CDR3 protein: CASSFTARAGELFF; CDR3 DNA: TGCGCCAGCAGCTTCACTGCGCGGGCCGGGGAGCTGTTTTTT
J gene: TRBJ2-1; V gene: TRBV24-1; clone size: .; D gene: TRBD2; CDR3 protein: CATSDNGLAGDNEQFF; CDR3 DNA: TGTGCCACCAGTGATAATGGACTAGCGGGAGACAATGAGCAGTTCTTC
J gene: TRBJ2-7; V gene: TRBV19; clone size: .; D gene: .; CDR3 protein: CASSIGTRAYEQYF; CDR3 DNA: TGTGCCAGTAGTATCGGGACTCGAGCCTACGAGCAGTACTTC
J gene: TRBJ1-4; V gene: TRBV5-1; clone size: .; D gene: TRBD1; CDR3 protein: CASSFDRGGEKLFF; CDR3 DNA: TGCGCCAGCAGCTTCGACAGGGGGGGTGAAAAACTGTTTTTT
J gene: TRBJ2-2; V gene: TRBV5-1; clone size: .; D gene: TRBD2; CDR3 protein: CASKLAGNTGELFF; CDR3 DNA: TGCGCCTCAAAATTAGCGGGTAACACCGGGGAGCTGTTTTTT
J gene: TRBJ2-7; V gene: TRBV6-5; clone size: .; D gene: TRBD1; CDR3 protein: CASSYTPGQGAYEQYF; CDR3 DNA: TGTGCCAGCAGTTACACCCCGGGACAGGGGGCATACGAGCAGTACTTC
J gene: TRBJ2-7; V gene: TRBV27; clone size: few; D gene: TRBD2; CDR3 protein: CASSYSGLGDKQYF; CDR3 DNA: TGTGCCAGCAGTTATTCGGGACTAGGGGATAAGCAGTACTTC
J gene: TRBJ2-3; V gene: TRBV7-8; clone size: .; D gene: .; CDR3 protein: CASSSTRGQTLMNTQYF; CDR3 DNA: TGTGCCAGCAGCTCAACCCGCGGCCAGACCCTCATGAATACGCAGTATTTT
J gene: TRBJ2-2; V gene: TRBV2; clone size: .; D gene: .; CDR3 protein: CASTEGLQNTGELFF; CDR3 DNA: TGTGCCAGCACGGAGGGTCTTCAGAACACCGGGGAGCTGTTTTTT
J gene: TRBJ2-3; V gene: TRBV11-2; clone size: .; D gene: .; CDR3 protein: CASSPIRDTQYF; CDR3 DNA: TGTGCCAGCAGCCCCATTCGGGATACGCAGTATTTT